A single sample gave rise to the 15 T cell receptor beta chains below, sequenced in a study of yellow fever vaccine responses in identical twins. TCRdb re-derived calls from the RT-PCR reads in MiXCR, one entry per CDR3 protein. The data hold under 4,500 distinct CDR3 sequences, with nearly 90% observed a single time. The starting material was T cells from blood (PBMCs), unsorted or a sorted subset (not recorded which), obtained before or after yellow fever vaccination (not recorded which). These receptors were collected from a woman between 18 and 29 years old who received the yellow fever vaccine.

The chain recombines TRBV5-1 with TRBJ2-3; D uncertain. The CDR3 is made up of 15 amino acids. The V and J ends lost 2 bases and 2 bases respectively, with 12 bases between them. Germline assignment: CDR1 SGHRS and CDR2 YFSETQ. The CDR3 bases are TGCGCCAGCAGCTTTCTACAGCCGAACACAGATACGCAGTATTTT. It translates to CASSFLQPNTDTQYF.

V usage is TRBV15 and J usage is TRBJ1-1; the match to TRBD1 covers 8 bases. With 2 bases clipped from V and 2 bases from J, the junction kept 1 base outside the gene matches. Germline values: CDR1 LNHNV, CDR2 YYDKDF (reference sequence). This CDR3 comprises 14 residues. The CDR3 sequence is CATSRQGANTEAFF. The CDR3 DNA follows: TGTGCCACCAGCAGACAGGGGGCAAACACTGAAGCTTTCTTT. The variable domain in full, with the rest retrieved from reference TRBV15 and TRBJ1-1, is DAMVIQNPRYQVTQFGKPVTLSCSQTLNHNVMYWYQQKSSQAPKLLFHYYDKDFNNEADTPDNFQSRRPNTSFCFLDIRSPGLGDTAMYLCATSRQGANTEAFFGQGTRLTVV.

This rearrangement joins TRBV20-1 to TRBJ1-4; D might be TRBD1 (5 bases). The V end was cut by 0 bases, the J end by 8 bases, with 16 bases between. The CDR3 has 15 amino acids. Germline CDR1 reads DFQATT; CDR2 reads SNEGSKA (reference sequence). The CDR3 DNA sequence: TGCAGTGCTAGAGATGAATGGGGGGTGGGGGAAAAACTGTTTTTT. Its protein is CSARDEWGVGEKLFF.

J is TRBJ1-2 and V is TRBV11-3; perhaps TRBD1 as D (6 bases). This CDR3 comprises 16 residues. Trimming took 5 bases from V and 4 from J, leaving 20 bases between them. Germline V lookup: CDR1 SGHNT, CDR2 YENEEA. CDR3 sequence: CASSLAPMGGIYGYTF. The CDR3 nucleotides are TGTGCCAGCAGCCTAGCCCCAATGGGGGGCATCTATGGCTACACCTTC.

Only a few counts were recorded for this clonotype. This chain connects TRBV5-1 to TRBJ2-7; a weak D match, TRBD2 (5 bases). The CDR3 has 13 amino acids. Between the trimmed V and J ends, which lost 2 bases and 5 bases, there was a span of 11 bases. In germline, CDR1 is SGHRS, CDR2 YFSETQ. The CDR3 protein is CASSFYGKNEQYF. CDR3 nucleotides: TGCGCCAGCAGCTTCTACGGGAAGAACGAGCAGTACTTC.

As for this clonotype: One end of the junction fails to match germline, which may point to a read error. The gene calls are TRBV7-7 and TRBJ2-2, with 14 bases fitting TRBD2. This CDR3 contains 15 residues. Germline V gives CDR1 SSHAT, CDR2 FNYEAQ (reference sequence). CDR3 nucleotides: TGTGCTAGCAGCTCCGGACTAGCGGGAGGCGGGGAGCTGTTTTTT. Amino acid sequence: CASSSGLAGGGELFF.

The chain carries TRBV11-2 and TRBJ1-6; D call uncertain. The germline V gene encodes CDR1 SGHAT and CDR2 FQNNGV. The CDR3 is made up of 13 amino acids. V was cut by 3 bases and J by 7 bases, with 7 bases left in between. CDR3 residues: CASSLSGNSPLHF. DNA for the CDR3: TGTGCCAGCAGCTTGTCGGGGAATTCACCCCTCCACTTT. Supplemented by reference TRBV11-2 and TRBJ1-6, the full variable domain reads EAGVAQSPRYKIIEKRQSVAFWCNPISGHATLYWYQQILGQGPKLLIQFQNNGVVDDSQLPKDRFSAERLKGVDSTLKIQPAKLEDSAVYLCASSLSGNSPLHFGNGTRLTVT.

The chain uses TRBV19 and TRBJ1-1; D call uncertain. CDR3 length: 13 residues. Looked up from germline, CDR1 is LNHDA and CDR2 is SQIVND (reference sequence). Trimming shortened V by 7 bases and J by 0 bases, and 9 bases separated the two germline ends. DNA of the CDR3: TGTGCCAGTATGGGAGAAATGAACACTGAAGCTTTCTTT. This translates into CASMGEMNTEAFF.

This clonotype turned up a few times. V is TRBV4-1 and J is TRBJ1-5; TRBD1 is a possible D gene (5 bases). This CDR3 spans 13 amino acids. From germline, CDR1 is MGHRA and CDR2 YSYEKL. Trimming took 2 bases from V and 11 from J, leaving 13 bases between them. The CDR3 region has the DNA TGCGCCAGCAGCCAATACTTGGAGGGGACCCAGCATTTT. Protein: CASSQYLEGTQHF.

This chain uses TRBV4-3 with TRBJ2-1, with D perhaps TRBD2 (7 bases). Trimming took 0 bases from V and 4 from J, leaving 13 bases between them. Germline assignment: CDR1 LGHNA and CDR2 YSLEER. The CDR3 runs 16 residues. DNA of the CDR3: TGCGCCAGCAGCCAAGAAGGGGGGGGGAATTACAATGAGCAGTTCTTC. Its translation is CASSQEGGGNYNEQFF.

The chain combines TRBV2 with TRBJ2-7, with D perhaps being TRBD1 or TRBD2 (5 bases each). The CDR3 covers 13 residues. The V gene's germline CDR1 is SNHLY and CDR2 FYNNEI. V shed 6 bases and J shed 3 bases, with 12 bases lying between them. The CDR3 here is CASRPPGLYEQYF. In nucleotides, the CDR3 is TGTGCCAGCAGGCCACCGGGGCTCTACGAGCAGTACTTC.

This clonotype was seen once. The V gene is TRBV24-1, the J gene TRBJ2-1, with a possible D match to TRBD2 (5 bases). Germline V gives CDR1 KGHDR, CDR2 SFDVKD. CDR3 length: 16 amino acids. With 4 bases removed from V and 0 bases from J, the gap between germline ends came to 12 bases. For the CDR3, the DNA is TGTGCCACCAGTGACGGCGGGCATAGCTCCTACAATGAGCAGTTCTTC. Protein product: CATSDGGHSSYNEQFF.

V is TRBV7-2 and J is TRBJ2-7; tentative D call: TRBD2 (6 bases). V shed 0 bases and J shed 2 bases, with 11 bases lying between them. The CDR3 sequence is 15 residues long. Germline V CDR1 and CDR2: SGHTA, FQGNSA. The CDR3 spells CASSLAPSAAYEQYF. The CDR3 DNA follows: TGTGCCAGCAGCTTAGCCCCTAGCGCCGCCTACGAGCAGTACTTC.

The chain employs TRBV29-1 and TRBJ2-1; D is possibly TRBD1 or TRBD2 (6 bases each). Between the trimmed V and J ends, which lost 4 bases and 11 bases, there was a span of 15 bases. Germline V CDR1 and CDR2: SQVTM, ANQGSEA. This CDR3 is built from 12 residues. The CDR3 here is CSVASGRGQQFF. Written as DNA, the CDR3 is TGCAGCGTTGCCTCAGGTCGGGGGCAGCAGTTCTTC.

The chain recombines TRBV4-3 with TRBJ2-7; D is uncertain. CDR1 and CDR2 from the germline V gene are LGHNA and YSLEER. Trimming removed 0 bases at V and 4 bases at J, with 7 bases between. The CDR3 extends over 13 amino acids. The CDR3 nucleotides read TGCGCCAGCAGCCAAGATGATGCTTACGAGCAGTACTTC. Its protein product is CASSQDDAYEQYF.